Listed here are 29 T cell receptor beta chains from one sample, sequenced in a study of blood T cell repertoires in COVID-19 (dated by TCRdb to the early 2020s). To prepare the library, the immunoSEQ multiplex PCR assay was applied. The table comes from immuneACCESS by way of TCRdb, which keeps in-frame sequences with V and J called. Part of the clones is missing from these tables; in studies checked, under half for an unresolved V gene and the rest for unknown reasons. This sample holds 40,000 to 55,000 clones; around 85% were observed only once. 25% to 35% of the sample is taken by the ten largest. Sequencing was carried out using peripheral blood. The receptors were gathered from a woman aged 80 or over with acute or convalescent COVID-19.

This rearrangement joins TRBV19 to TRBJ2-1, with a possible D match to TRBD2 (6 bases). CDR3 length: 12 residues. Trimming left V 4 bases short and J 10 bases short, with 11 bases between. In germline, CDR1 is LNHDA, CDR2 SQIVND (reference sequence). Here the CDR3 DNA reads TGTGCCAGTAGTACGGGACTGAACGAGCAGTTCTTC. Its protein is CASSTGLNEQFF.

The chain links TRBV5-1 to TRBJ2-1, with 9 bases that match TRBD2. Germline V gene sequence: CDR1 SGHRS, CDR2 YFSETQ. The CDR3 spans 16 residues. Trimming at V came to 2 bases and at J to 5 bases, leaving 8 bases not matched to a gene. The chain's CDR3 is CASSLAPSGTNNEQFF. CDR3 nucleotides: TGCGCCAGCAGCTTAGCCCCTAGCGGGACAAACAATGAGCAGTTCTTC.

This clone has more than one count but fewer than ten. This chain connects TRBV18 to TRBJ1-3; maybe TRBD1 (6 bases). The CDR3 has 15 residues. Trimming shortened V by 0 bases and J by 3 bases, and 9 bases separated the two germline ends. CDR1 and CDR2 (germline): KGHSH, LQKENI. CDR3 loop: CASSPPAQGGNTIYF. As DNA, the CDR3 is TGTGCCAGCTCACCACCGGCACAGGGTGGAAACACCATATATTTT.

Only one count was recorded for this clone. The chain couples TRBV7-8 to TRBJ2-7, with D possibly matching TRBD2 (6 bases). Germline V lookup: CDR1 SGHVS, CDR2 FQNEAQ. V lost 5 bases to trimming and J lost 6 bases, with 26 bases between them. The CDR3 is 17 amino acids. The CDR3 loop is CASSALLSRGFDSEQYF. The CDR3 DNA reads TGTGCCAGCAGCGCGCTCCTCTCCCGGGGGTTTGACTCCGAGCAGTACTTC.

The CDR3 loop reads CASSLGPRGDGELFF. CDR3 DNA: TGTGCCAGCAGCTTAGGTCCCAGGGGGGACGGGGAGCTGTTTTTT. V usage is TRBV7-8 and J usage is TRBJ2-2, with D perhaps matching TRBD1 (7 bases). Germline CDR1 SGHVS, CDR2 FQNEAQ. This CDR3 spans 15 amino acids. V dropped 1 base and J dropped 7 bases, with 13 bases sitting between them.

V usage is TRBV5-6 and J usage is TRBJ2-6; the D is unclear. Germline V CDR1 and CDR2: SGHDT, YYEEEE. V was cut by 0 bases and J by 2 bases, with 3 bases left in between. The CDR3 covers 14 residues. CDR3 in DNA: TGTGCCAGCAGCTTGGCAGCTGGGGCCAACGTCCTGACTTTC. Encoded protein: CASSLAAGANVLTF.

CDR3 nucleotide sequence: TGTGCCACCAAGTATAGCGGGAGGTCTCTACGGGGTACTACTAATGGCTACACCTTC. It yields the protein CATKYSGRSLRGTTNGYTF. The chain combines TRBV15 with TRBJ1-2; D unresolved. CDR3 length: 19 residues. Germline V gives CDR1 LNHNV, CDR2 YYDKDF (reference sequence). Deletions cut 7 bases from V and 6 bases from J, with 33 bases between.

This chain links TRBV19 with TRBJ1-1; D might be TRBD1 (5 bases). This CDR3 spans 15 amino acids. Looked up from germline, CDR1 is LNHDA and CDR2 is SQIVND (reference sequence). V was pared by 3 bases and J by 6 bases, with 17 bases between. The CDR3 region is CASSMRGTGLPEAFF. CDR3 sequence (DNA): TGTGCCAGTAGTATGCGGGGAACAGGACTACCTGAAGCTTTCTTT.

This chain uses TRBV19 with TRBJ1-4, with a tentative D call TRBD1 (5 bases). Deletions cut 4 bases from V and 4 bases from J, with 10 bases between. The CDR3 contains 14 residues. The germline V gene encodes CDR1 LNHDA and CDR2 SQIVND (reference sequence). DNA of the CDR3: TGTGCCAGTAGTACCTCGACAGATAATGAAAAACTGTTTTTT. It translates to CASSTSTDNEKLFF.

The CDR3 DNA follows: TGTGCCAGCAGTTACCGACTAGCGGGGACCTACGAGCAGTACTTC. This encodes CASSYRLAGTYEQYF. This rearrangement joins TRBV6-5 to TRBJ2-7; the match to TRBD2 covers 11 bases. Germline V gene lookup returns CDR1 MNHEY and CDR2 SVGAGI. After removal of 2 bases from V and 2 bases from J, the junction contained 2 bases not matched to a gene. The CDR3 length is 15 residues.

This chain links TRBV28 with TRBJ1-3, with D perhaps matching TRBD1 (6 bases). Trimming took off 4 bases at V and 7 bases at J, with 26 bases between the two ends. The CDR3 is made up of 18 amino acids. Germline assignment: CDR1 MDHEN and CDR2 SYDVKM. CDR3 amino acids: CASSSTTVTGIAPNTIYF. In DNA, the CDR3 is TGTGCCAGCAGTTCAACAACGGTTACAGGGATCGCCCCTAACACCATATATTTT. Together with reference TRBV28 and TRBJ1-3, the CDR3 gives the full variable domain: DVKVTQSSRYLVKRTGEKVFLECVQDMDHENMFWYRQDPGLGLRLIYFSYDVKMKEKGDIPEGYSVSREKKERFSLILESASTNQTSMYLCASSSTTVTGIAPNTIYFGEGSWLTVV.

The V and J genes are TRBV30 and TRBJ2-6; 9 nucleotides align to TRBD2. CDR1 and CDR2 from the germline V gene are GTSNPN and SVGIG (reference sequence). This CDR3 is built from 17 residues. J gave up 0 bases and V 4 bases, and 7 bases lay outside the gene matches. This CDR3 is CAWTLAGAGSGANVLTF. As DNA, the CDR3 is TGTGCCTGGACTTTAGCGGGAGCCGGCTCTGGGGCCAACGTCCTGACTTTC.

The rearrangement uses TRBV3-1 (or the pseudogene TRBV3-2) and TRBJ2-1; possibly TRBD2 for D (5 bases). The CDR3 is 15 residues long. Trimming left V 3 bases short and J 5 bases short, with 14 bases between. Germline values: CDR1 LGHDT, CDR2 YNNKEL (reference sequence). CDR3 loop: CASSHTLASDNEQFF. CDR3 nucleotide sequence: TGTGCCAGCAGCCATACTCTAGCATCTGACAATGAGCAGTTCTTC.

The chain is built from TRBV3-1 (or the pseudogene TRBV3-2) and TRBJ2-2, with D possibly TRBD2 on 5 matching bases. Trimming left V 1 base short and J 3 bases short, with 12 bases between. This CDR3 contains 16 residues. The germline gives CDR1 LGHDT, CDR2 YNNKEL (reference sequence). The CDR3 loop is CASSQAGVIDTGELFF. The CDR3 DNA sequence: TGTGCCAGCAGCCAAGCCGGGGTGATCGACACCGGGGAGCTGTTTTTT.

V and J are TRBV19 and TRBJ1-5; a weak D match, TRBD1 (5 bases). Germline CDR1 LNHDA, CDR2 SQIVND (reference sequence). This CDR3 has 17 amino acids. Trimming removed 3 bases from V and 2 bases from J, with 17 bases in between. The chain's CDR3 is CASSIDGRVFGNQPQHF. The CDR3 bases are TGTGCCAGTAGTATTGACGGCAGGGTGTTTGGCAATCAGCCCCAGCATTTT.

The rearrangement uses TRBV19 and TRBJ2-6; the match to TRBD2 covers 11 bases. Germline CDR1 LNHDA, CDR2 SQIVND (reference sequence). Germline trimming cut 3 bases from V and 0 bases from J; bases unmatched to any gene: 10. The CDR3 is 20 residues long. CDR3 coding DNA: TGTGCCAGTAGTATTCGGGCTAGCGGGAGGCCTCGCTCTGGGGCCAACGTCCTGACTTTC. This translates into CASSIRASGRPRSGANVLTF.

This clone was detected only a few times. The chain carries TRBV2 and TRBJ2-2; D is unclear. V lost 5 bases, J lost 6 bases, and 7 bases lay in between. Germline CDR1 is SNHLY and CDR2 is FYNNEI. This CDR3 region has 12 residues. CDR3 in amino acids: CASSMESGELFF. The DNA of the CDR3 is TGTGCCAGCAGTATGGAGTCCGGGGAGCTGTTTTTT.

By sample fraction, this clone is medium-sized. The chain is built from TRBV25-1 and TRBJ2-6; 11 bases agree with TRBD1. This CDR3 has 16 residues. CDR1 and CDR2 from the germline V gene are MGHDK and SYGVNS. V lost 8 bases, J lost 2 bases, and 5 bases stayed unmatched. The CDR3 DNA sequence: TGTGCCAGCCGTCCGGGACAGGGGGCTGGGGCCAACGTCCTGACTTTC. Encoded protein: CASRPGQGAGANVLTF.

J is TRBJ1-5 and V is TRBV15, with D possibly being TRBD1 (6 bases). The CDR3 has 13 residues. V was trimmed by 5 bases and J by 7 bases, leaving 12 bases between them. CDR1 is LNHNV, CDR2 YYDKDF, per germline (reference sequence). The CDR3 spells CATSGDIDQPQHF. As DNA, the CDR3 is TGTGCCACCAGCGGGGACATAGACCAGCCCCAGCATTTT.

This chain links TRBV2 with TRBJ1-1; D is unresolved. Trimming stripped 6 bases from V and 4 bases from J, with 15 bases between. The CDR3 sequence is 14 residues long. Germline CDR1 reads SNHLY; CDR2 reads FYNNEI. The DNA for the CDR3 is TGTGCCAGCAGCCTACTTCGGAGAGGCACTGAAGCTTTCTTT. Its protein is CASSLLRRGTEAFF.

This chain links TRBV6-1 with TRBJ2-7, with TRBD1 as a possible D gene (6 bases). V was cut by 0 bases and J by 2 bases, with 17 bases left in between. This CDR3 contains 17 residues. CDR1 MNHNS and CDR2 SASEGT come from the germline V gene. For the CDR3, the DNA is TGTGCCAGCAGTGAAGCGCTTAGGACAGTTCTCACCTACGAGCAGTACTTC. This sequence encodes CASSEALRTVLTYEQYF.

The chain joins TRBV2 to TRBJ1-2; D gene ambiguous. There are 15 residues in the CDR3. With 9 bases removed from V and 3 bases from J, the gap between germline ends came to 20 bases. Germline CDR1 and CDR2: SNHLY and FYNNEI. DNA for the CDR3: TGTGCCAGGGAGAGATCCGGCGGAACCGACTATGGCTACACCTTC. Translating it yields CARERSGGTDYGYTF. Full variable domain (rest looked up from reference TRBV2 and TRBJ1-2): EPEVTQTPSHQVTQMGQEVILRCVPISNHLYFYWYRQILGQKVEFLVSFYNNEISEKSEIFDDQFSVERPDGSNFTLKIRSTKLEDSAMYFCARERSGGTDYGYTFGSGTRLTVV.

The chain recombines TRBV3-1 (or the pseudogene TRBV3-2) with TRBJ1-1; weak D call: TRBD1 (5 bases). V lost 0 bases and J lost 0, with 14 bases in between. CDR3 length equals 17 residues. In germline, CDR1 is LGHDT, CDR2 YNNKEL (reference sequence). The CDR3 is CASSQDPAGRLNTEAFF. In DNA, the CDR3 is TGTGCCAGCAGCCAAGATCCCGCGGGACGTCTGAACACTGAAGCTTTCTTT.

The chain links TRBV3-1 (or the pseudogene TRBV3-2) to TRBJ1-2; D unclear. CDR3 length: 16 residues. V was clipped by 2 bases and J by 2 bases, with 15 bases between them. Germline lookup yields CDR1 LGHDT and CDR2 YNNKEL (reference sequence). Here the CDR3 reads CASSQPGGGENYGYTF. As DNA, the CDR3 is TGTGCCAGCAGCCAACCCGGTGGCGGGGAAAACTATGGCTACACCTTC.

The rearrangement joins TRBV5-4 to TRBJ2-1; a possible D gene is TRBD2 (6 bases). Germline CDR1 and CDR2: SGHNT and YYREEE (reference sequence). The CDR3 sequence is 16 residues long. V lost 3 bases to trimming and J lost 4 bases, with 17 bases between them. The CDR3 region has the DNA TGTGCCAGCAGCTCAGCCGGGACTGGGAGTTACAATGAGCAGTTCTTC. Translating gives CASSSAGTGSYNEQFF.

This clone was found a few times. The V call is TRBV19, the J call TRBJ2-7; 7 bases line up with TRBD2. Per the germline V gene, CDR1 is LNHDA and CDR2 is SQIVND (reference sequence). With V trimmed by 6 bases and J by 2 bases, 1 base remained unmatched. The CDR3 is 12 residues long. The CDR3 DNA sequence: TGTGCCAGTAGGGGGACTACCTACGAGCAGTACTTC. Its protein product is CASRGTTYEQYF. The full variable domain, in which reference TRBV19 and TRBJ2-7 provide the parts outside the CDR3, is DGGITQSPKYLFRKEGQNVTLSCEQNLNHDAMYWYRQDPGQGLRLIYYSQIVNDFQKGDIAEGYSVSREKKESFPLTVTSAQKNPTAFYLCASRGTTYEQYFGPGTRLTVT.

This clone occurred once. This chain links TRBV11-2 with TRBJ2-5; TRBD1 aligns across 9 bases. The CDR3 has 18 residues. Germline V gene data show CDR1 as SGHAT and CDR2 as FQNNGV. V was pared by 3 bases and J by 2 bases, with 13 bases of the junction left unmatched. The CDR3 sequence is CASSLIIRDRAGQETQYF. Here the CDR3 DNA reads TGTGCCAGCAGCTTGATTATCCGGGACAGGGCAGGTCAAGAGACCCAGTACTTC.

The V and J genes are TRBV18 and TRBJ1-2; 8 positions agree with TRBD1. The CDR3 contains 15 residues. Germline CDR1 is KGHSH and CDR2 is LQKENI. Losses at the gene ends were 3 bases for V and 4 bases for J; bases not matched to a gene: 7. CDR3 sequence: CASSPGQAVIYGYTF. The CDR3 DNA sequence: TGTGCCAGCTCACCGGGACAGGCGGTAATCTATGGCTACACCTTC.

CDR3 loop: CASSLAGGQETQYF. The CDR3 region has the DNA TGTGCCAGCAGCTTAGCGGGAGGGCAAGAGACCCAGTACTTC. The genes are TRBV7-9 and TRBJ2-5; 7 positions agree with TRBD2. The CDR3 spans 14 residues. Germline lookup yields CDR1 SEHNR and CDR2 FQNEAQ (reference sequence). Losses at the gene ends were 0 bases for V and 2 bases for J; bases not matched to a gene: 0.